These 14 T cell receptor beta chains share one sample of origin, sequenced in a study of regulatory T cells in long-lasting Graves disease. Stated time point: newly diagnosed GD, antithyroid drugs for less than 3 months. From RNA extracted from PBMCs, the TCR library was made. Arm-PCR of CDR3 regions with iRepertoire HTBI primers generated TCR beta libraries. Using its own MiXCR run on the multiplex PCR reads, TCRdb lists one record per CDR3 protein. This sample has 300,000 to 400,000 distinct CDR3 sequences, with 16% found just once. The sample also formed part of further work on T cells in Graves' hyperthyroidism and ophthalmopathy.

Sequencing used peripheral blood mononuclear cells (PBMCs), obtained at new diagnosis, from a patient treated with antithyroid drugs. The origin of the receptors is a man aged 40-50 years with Graves disease.

This clonotype has ten or more counts. CDR3 nucleotides: TGCGCCAGCAGTCAATCGACGGAGAACACTGAAGCTTTCTTT. Protein product: CASSQSTENTEAFF. The gene calls are TRBV4-3 and TRBJ1-1; D uncertain. This CDR3 is 14 amino acids long. Germline-derived CDR1 and CDR2 are LGHNA and YSLEER. V was pared by 6 bases and J by 1 base, with 12 bases between.

The V gene is TRBV25-1, the J gene TRBJ1-6; D perhaps matches TRBD1 (5 bases). Trimming left V 3 bases short and J 9 bases short, with 15 bases between. CDR3 length: 15 residues. Per germline, CDR1 MGHDK and CDR2 SYGVNS. The DNA of the CDR3 is TGTGCCAGCAGTGATCAGGGACCGCGTATTTCACCCCTCCACTTT. This codes for CASSDQGPRISPLHF.

In its sample, this clonotype was seen many times. The chain couples TRBV18 to TRBJ2-3; the D gene is possibly TRBD1 (6 bases). The V gene lost 6 bases and the J gene lost 0 bases, with 10 bases spanning the gap. There are 14 residues in the CDR3. Germline CDR1 reads KGHSH; CDR2 reads LQKENI. The CDR3 protein is CASSWGTSTDTQYF. The DNA of the CDR3 is TGTGCCAGCTCCTGGGGGACAAGCACAGATACGCAGTATTTT.

This clonotype was counted at least ten times. The chain recombines TRBV6-1 with TRBJ1-5; maybe TRBD1 (5 bases). Germline CDR1 reads MNHNS; CDR2 reads SASEGT. The CDR3 spans 15 residues. V was pared by 4 bases and J by 2 bases, with 12 bases between. The CDR3 loop is CASSGPGYGNQPQHF. Written as DNA, the CDR3 is TGTGCCAGCAGTGGGCCAGGGTACGGCAATCAGCCCCAGCATTTT.

With regard to this clonotype: At one of its ends the junction is not consistent with the germline gene, which may arise from a read error. The chain couples TRBV20-1 to TRBJ1-4; D unclear. Germline CDR1 and CDR2: DFQATT and SNEGSKA (reference sequence). This CDR3 comprises 15 residues. The CDR3 region has the DNA TGCAGTGCTGGGATTCCATATGATACTAATGAAAAACTGTCTTTT. This encodes CSAGIPYDTNEKLSF.

V and J are TRBV7-9 and TRBJ1-4; D is perhaps TRBD1 (5 bases). Per germline, CDR1 SEHNR and CDR2 FQNEAQ (reference sequence). Trimming took off 4 bases at V and 5 bases at J, with 11 bases between the two ends. The CDR3 length is 14 residues. The CDR3 loop is CASSSRSGNEKLFF. CDR3 DNA sequence: TGTGCCAGCAGCTCACGATCAGGGAATGAAAAACTGTTTTTT.

V gene TRBV6-1 combines with J gene TRBJ2-5; no firm D call. Germline CDR1 and CDR2: MNHNS and SASEGT. The CDR3 is 15 residues long. Trimming pared 5 bases from V and 7 bases from J, leaving 20 bases between. CDR3 in amino acids: CASSLPRANSRTQYF. CDR3 sequence (DNA): TGTGCCAGCAGTCTACCCCGGGCTAACAGCCGGACCCAGTACTTC.

The chain couples TRBV12-3 or TRBV12-4 to TRBJ2-5; D possibly corresponds to TRBD1 (6 bases). The CDR3 spans 15 residues. Trimming took off 5 bases at V and 4 bases at J, with 17 bases between the two ends. CDR3 in amino acids: CASSLTGTLRETQYF. The CDR3 DNA sequence: TGTGCCAGCAGTCTAACAGGGACCCTCCGAGAGACCCAGTACTTC.

The rearrangement uses TRBV11-2 and TRBJ2-5; D is ambiguous. Germline V gene sequence: CDR1 SGHAT, CDR2 FQNNGV. The V gene lost 2 bases and the J gene lost 0 bases, with 4 bases spanning the gap. This CDR3 has 13 residues. The CDR3 is CASSLNHQETQYF. The CDR3 nucleotides are TGTGCCAGCAGCTTAAACCACCAAGAGACCCAGTACTTC.

This clonotype turned up a few times. The chain is built from TRBV20-1 and TRBJ2-4; unclear D gene. CDR1 and CDR2 from the germline V gene are DFQATT and SNEGSKA (reference sequence). The CDR3 is made up of 16 amino acids. V lost 0 bases to trimming and J lost 0 bases, with 12 bases between them. The chain's CDR3 is CSARDLLAIAKNIQYF. The CDR3, as DNA: TGCAGTGCTAGAGATCTCTTGGCTATAGCCAAAAACATTCAGTACTTC.

The table lists this clonotype with many counts. V is TRBV20-1 and J is TRBJ1-2; 7 bases match TRBD1. The CDR3 has 14 amino acids. Per germline, CDR1 DFQATT and CDR2 SNEGSKA (reference sequence). V lost 5 bases to trimming and J lost 4 bases; unmatched junction nucleotides: 10. In DNA form, the CDR3 reads TGCAGTGCTCGCTTTCGACAGGGCCCCTATGGCTACACCTTC. Translating gives CSARFRQGPYGYTF.

This clonotype was observed at least ten times. The V and J genes are TRBV28 and TRBJ1-5, with 12 nucleotides matching TRBD1. The CDR3 is 14 residues long. Germline CDR1 is MDHEN and CDR2 is SYDVKM. Unmatched junction bases numbered 8, after V lost 5 bases and J lost 12 bases. The CDR3 spells CASSPGTGGGVQHF. DNA of the CDR3: TGTGCCAGCAGTCCCGGGACAGGGGGCGGGGTCCAGCATTTT.

This clonotype came up many times. The chain is built from TRBV20-1 and TRBJ2-7; D remains ambiguous. Looked up from germline, CDR1 is DFQATT and CDR2 is SNEGSKA (reference sequence). Trimming took 3 bases from V and 9 from J, leaving 15 bases between them. The CDR3 runs 12 residues. The CDR3 reads CSASPADLRQYF. CDR3 in DNA: TGCAGTGCTAGTCCCGCCGACTTAAGGCAGTACTTC.

The table lists this clonotype with many counts. The chain links TRBV6-1 to TRBJ1-1; D uncertain. The germline V gene has CDR1 MNHNS and CDR2 SASEGT. This CDR3 has 13 amino acids. With 7 bases removed from V and 7 bases from J, the gap between germline ends came to 16 bases. The CDR3 DNA reads TGTGCCAGCACCCTGACTAGAGGAAATGAAGCTTTCTTT. This sequence encodes CASTLTRGNEAFF.